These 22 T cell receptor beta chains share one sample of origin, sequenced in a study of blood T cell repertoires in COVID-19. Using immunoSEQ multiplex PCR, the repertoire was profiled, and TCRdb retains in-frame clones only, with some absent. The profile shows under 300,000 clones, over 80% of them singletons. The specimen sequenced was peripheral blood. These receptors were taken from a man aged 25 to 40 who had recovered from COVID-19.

The CDR3 DNA is TGTGCCAGCAGCACCGGGACAGGGACTCGGGAAAAACTGTTTTTT. It encodes CASSTGTGTREKLFF. The rearrangement uses TRBV5-6 and TRBJ1-4, with 9 bases matching TRBD1. Germline V gene lookup returns CDR1 SGHDT and CDR2 YYEEEE. V was clipped by 4 bases and J by 8 bases; unmatched bases: 9. The CDR3 is made up of 15 amino acids.

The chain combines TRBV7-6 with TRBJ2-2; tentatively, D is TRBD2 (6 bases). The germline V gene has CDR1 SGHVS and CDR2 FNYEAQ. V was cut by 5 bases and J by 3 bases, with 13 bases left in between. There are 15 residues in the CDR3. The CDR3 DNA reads TGTGCCAGCAGCCCGCGGGACTTCTACACCGGGGAGCTGTTTTTT. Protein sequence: CASSPRDFYTGELFF.

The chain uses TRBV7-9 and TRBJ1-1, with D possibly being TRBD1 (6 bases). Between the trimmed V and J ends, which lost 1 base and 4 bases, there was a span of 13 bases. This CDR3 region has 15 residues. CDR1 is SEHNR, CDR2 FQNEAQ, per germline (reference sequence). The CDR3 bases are TGTGCCAGCAGCTTAGGGGACACTTCTTTCACTGAAGCTTTCTTT. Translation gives CASSLGDTSFTEAFF.

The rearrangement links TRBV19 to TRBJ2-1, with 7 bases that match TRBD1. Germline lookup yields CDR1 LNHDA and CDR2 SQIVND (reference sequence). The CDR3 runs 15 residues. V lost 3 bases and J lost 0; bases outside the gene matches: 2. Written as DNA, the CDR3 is TGTGCCAGTAGTATGGACAGGAGCTCCTACAATGAGCAGTTCTTC. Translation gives CASSMDRSSYNEQFF.

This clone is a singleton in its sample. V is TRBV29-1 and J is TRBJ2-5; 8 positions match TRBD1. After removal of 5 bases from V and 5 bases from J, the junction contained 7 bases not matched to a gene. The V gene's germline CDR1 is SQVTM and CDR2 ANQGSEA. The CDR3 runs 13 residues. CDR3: CSVSSHRGETQYF. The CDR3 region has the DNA TGCAGCGTTTCGTCACACAGGGGGGAGACCCAGTACTTC.

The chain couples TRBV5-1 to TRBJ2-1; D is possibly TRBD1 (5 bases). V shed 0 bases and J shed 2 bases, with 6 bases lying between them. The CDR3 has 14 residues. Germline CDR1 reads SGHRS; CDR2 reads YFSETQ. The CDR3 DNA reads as TGCGCCAGCAGCTTGGGCAGGGCCTACAATGAGCAGTTCTTC. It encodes CASSLGRAYNEQFF.

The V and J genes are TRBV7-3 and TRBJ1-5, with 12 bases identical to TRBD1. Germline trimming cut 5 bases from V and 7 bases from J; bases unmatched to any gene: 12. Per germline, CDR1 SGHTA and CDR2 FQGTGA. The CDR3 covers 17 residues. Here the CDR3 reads CASSHNRGQGARQPQHF. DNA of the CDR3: TGTGCCAGCAGCCATAACAGGGGACAGGGGGCGCGGCAGCCCCAGCATTTT.

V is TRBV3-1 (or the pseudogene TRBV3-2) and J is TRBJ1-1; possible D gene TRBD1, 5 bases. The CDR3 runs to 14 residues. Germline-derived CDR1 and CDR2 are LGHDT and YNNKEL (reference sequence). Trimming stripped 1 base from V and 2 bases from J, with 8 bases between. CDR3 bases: TGTGCCAGCAGCCAAGGGACACTAAACACTGAAGCTTTCTTT. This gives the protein CASSQGTLNTEAFF.

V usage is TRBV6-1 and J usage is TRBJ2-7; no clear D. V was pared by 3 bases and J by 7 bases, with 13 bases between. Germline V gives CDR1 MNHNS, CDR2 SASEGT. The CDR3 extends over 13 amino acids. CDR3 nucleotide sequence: TGTGCCAGCAGTGACCCCCTACGTCGAGAGCAGTACGTC. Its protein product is CASSDPLRREQYV.

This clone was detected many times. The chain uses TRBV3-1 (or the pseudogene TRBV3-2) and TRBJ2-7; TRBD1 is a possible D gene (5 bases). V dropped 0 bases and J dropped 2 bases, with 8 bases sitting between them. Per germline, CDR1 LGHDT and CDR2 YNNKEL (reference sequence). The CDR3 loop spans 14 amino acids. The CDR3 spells CASSQDSGTYEQYF. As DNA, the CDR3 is TGTGCCAGCAGCCAAGACTCAGGGACCTACGAGCAGTACTTC.

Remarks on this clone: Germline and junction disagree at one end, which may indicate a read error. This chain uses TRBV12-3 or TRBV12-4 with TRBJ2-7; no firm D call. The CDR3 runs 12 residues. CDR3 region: CATSLASHEQYF. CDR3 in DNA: TGTGCCACCTCGCTGGCCTCCCACGAGCAGTACTTC.

The CDR3 reads CASSPPGQGTAEQYF. Written as DNA, the CDR3 is TGTGCCAGCAGTCCTCCGGGACAGGGGACCGCCGAGCAGTACTTC. This chain links TRBV2 with TRBJ2-7; the match to TRBD1 covers 10 bases. This CDR3 comprises 15 residues. The V gene's germline CDR1 is SNHLY and CDR2 FYNNEI. V shed 5 bases and J 6 bases; nucleotides not matched to a gene: 10. Based on the CDR3 plus reference TRBV2 and TRBJ2-7, the full variable domain is EPEVTQTPSHQVTQMGQEVILRCVPISNHLYFYWYRQILGQKVEFLVSFYNNEISEKSEIFDDQFSVERPDGSNFTLKIRSTKLEDSAMYFCASSPPGQGTAEQYFGPGTRLTVT.

The CDR3 reads CASSFPGQGGSGQFF. The CDR3 region has the DNA TGTGCCAGCAGCTTTCCGGGACAGGGGGGTTCGGGTCAGTTCTTC. J is TRBJ2-1 and V is TRBV5-4, with 11 bases lining up with TRBD1. With 2 bases clipped from V and 13 bases from J, the junction kept 11 bases outside the gene matches. CDR1 is SGHNT, CDR2 YYREEE, per germline (reference sequence). The CDR3 totals 15 residues.

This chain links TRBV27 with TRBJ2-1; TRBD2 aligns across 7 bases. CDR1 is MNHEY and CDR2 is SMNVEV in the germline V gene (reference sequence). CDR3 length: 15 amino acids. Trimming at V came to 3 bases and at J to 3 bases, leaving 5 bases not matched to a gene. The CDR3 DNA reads TGTGCCAGCAGTTTTGAGACTAGCTTCTACAATGAGCAGTTCTTC. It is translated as CASSFETSFYNEQFF.

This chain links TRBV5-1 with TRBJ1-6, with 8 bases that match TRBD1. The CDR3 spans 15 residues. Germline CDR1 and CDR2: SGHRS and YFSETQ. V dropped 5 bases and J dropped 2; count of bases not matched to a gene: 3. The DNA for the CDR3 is TGCGCCAGCAGACGGACAGGGACCTATAATTCACCCCTCCACTTT. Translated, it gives CASRRTGTYNSPLHF.

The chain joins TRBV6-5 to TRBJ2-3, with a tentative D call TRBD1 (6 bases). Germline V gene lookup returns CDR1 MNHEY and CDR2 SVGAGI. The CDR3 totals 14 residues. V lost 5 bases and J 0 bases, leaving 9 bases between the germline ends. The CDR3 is CASSRQVSTDTQYF. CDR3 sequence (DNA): TGTGCCAGCAGTCGACAGGTTAGCACAGATACGCAGTATTTT.

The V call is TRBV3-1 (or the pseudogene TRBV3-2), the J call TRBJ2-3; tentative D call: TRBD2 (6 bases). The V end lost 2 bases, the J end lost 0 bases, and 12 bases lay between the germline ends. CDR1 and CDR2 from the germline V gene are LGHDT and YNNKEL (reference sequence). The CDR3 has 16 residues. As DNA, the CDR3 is TGTGCCAGCAGCCAATCTGGGACTGTTAGCACAGATACGCAGTATTTT. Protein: CASSQSGTVSTDTQYF.

The CDR3 sequence: CASNEGDATGELFF. CDR3 sequence (DNA): TGTGCCAGCAACGAGGGTGATGCGACCGGGGAGCTGTTTTTT. The rearrangement uses TRBV6-4 and TRBJ2-2, with TRBD2 as a possible D gene (5 bases). The CDR3 length is 14 residues. V gave up 7 bases and J gave up 5 bases, with 14 bases separating them. Germline CDR1 reads MRHNA; CDR2 reads SNTAGT.

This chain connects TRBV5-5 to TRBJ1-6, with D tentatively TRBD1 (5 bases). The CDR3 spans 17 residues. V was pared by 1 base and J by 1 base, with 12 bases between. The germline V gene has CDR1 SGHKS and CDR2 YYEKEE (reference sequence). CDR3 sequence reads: CASSLPGKTSYNSPLHF. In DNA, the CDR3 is TGTGCCAGCAGCTTGCCAGGGAAGACGTCCTATAATTCACCCCTCCACTTT.

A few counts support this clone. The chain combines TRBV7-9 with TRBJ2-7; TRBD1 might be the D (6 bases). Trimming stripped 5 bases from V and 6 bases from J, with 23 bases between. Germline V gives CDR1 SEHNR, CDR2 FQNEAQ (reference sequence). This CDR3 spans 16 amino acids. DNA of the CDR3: TGTGCCAGCAGCAGAGGCCGTGGGGCAGGGGTAATCGAGCAGTACTTC. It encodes CASSRGRGAGVIEQYF.

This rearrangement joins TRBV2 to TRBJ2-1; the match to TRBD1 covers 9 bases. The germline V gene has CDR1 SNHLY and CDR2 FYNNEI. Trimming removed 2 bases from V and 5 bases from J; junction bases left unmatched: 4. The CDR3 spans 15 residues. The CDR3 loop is CASSEFGTGNNEQFF. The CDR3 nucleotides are TGTGCCAGCAGTGAATTTGGGACAGGGAACAATGAGCAGTTCTTC.

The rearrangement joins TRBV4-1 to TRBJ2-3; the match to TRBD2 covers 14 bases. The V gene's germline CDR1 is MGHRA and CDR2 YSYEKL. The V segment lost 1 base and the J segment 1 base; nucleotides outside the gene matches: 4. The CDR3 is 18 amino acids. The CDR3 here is CASSQGPGLAGGTDTQYF. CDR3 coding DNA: TGCGCCAGCAGCCAAGGTCCGGGACTAGCGGGGGGCACAGATACGCAGTATTTT.